Following are 12 T cell receptor beta chains from one sample sequenced in a study of vaccination and CD4 T cells after COVID-19 (dated by TCRdb to the early 2020s). Library generation was performed with PCR. Sequenced on an Illumina iSeq 100. The raw public data were reprocessed by TCRdb itself: fastp quality trimming at Q25, MiXCR clonotype calling, in-frame beta chains only. Here each entry gathers all rows of one CDR3 protein and keeps the most common genes and DNA. The sample yields 20,000 to 25,000 distinct CDR3 sequences; roughly 62% were counted once. The top ten hold 1% to 1.4% of the sample. The specimen comprised CD4+ T cells from blood, sampled before SARS-CoV-2 vaccination. Receptors originate from a human donor who had recovered from COVID-19.

This rearrangement joins TRBV20-1 to TRBJ2-1; 7 nucleotides line up with TRBD2. The CDR3 is made up of 16 amino acids. Germline trimming cut 2 bases from V and 5 bases from J; bases unmatched to any gene: 12. Per the germline V gene, CDR1 is DFQATT and CDR2 is SNEGSKA (reference sequence). CDR3 sequence: CSARPRGGSFHNEQFF. In nucleotides, the CDR3 is TGCAGTGCTAGACCCCGAGGCGGGAGCTTCCACAATGAGCAGTTCTTC.

This clonotype was counted between two and nine times. The rearrangement links TRBV20-1 to TRBJ2-1; possibly TRBD2 for D (5 bases). The CDR3 totals 14 residues. CDR1 and CDR2 (germline): DFQATT, SNEGSKA (reference sequence). Trimming removed 6 bases from V and 6 bases from J, with 18 bases in between. CDR3 residues: CSALTSMGFNEQFF. CDR3 sequence (DNA): TGCAGTGCCTTAACTAGTATGGGGTTCAATGAGCAGTTCTTC.

The sample holds a few counts of this clonotype. The chain carries TRBV19 and TRBJ2-2, with D maybe TRBD2 (5 bases). This CDR3 is built from 14 residues. V lost 3 bases to trimming and J lost 6 bases, with 11 bases between them. Per the germline V gene, CDR1 is LNHDA and CDR2 is SQIVND (reference sequence). The CDR3 region is CASSITSNAGELFF. CDR3 sequence (DNA): TGTGCCAGTAGTATTACTAGTAACGCCGGGGAGCTGTTTTTT.

The V call is TRBV2, the J call TRBJ2-1; 8 bases agree with TRBD2. V shed 10 bases and J 2 bases; nucleotides not matched to a gene: 19. The CDR3 sequence is 18 residues long. Germline V gene lookup returns CDR1 SNHLY and CDR2 FYNNEI. CDR3 nucleotides: TGTGCCATCAAGGGGTTGGGTAGCGGGACGTCTACCTACAATGAGCAGTTCTTC. It yields the protein CAIKGLGSGTSTYNEQFF.

The chain has TRBV18 and TRBJ2-5; D is tentatively TRBD1 or TRBD2 (5 bases each). Germline V gene lookup returns CDR1 KGHSH and CDR2 LQKENI. CDR3 length equals 14 residues. Trimming pared 4 bases from V and 2 bases from J, leaving 11 bases between. The DNA for the CDR3 is TGTGCCAGCTCACTAACGGGGCCACAAGAGACCCAGTACTTC. This encodes CASSLTGPQETQYF.

This chain connects TRBV18 to TRBJ2-5; no clear D. CDR1 KGHSH and CDR2 LQKENI come from the germline V gene. The CDR3 length is 12 residues. V was trimmed by 5 bases and J by 5 bases, leaving 9 bases between them. The CDR3 here is CASSTGSETQYF. DNA of the CDR3: TGTGCCAGCTCAACGGGCTCGGAGACCCAGTACTTC.

This clonotype came up a few times. The chain couples TRBV6-1 to TRBJ1-5, with D perhaps matching TRBD1 (5 bases). Germline loops: CDR1 MNHNS, CDR2 SASEGT. The CDR3 spans 16 residues. Trimming took 2 bases from V and 0 from J, leaving 11 bases between them. The CDR3 DNA reads as TGTGCCAGCAGTGAATTGGGGGGGGGTAGCAATCAGCCCCAGCATTTT. Translating it yields CASSELGGGSNQPQHF.

The chain couples TRBV6-5 to TRBJ2-1; possibly TRBD2 for D (6 bases). With 3 bases removed from V and 0 bases from J, the gap between germline ends came to 21 bases. Per the germline V gene, CDR1 is MNHEY and CDR2 is SVGAGI. This CDR3 has 19 amino acids. The CDR3 bases are TGTGCCAGCAGTTATTTCCCATCGGGACTTCAAAGCTCCTACAATGAGCAGTTCTTC. Protein: CASSYFPSGLQSSYNEQFF.

V gene TRBV18 combines with J gene TRBJ1-5; D is unclear. Trimming removed 4 bases at V and 4 bases at J, with 8 bases between. This CDR3 comprises 13 residues. CDR1 KGHSH and CDR2 LQKENI come from the germline V gene. DNA of the CDR3: TGTGCCAGCTCACGCGACCGAAATCAGCCCCAGCATTTT. This gives the protein CASSRDRNQPQHF.

This clonotype was observed a handful of times. The chain couples TRBV27 to TRBJ2-6; tentatively, D is TRBD1 (5 bases). The ends were cut back, 3 bases at V and 1 base at J, with 10 bases in the middle. The CDR3 runs to 16 residues. Germline V lookup: CDR1 MNHEY, CDR2 SMNVEV (reference sequence). For the CDR3, the DNA is TGTGCCAGCAGTTTTCCCAGGACATCTGGGGCCAACGTCCTGACTTTC. It is translated as CASSFPRTSGANVLTF.

The chain is built from TRBV28 and TRBJ1-1; TRBD1 might be the D (6 bases). V was clipped by 5 bases and J by 3 bases, with 13 bases between them. Germline CDR1 and CDR2: MDHEN and SYDVKM. The CDR3 is made up of 14 amino acids. CDR3 DNA sequence: TGTGCCAGCAGTCTGCACAGGGACGACACTGAAGCTTTCTTT. This codes for CASSLHRDDTEAFF.

The chain couples TRBV20-1 to TRBJ2-5; D might be TRBD1 (6 bases). Germline assignment: CDR1 DFQATT and CDR2 SNEGSKA (reference sequence). Trimming took 0 bases from V and 9 from J, leaving 20 bases between them. The CDR3 contains 15 residues. CDR3 sequence: CSARDGTGTQWAQYF. The CDR3 DNA is TGCAGTGCTAGAGATGGAACAGGGACACAGTGGGCCCAGTACTTC.